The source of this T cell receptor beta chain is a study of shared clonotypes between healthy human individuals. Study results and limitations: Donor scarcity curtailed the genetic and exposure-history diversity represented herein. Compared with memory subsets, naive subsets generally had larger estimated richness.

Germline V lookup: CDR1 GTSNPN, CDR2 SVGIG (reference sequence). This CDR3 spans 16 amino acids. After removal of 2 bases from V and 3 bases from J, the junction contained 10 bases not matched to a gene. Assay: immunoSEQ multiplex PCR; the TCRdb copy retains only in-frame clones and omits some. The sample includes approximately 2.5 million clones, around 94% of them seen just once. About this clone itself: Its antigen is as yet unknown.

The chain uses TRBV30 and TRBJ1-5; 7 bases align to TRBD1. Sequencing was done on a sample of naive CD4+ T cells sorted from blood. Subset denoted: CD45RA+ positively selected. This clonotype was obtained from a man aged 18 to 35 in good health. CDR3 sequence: CAWSRSPDRVNQPQHF. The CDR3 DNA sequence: TGTGCCTGGAGTCGTTCCCCAGACAGGGTCAATCAGCCCCAGCATTTT.